These 26 T cell receptor beta chains originate from one sample sequenced in a study of blood T cells in healthy people across ages. With a J-beta primer mix and a sample-barcoded 5' primer, a second PCR ran about 7 to 11 cycles. One entry per CDR3 protein, called by TCRdb with MiXCR from the 5' RACE reads. The sample includes almost 1 million distinct CDR3 sequences, roughly half of them seen just once. The sample was blood. Every receptor here comes from a woman between 55 and 75 years old in good health.

This clonotype was picked up many times. The chain joins TRBV9 to TRBJ2-2; D unclear. V lost 0 bases and J lost 4, with 4 bases in between. The germline CDR1 and CDR2 sequences are SGDLS and YYNGEE. This CDR3 has 13 residues. Here the CDR3 reads CASSVDPTGELFF. The CDR3 bases are TGTGCCAGCAGCGTAGATCCCACCGGGGAGCTGTTTTTT.

The rearrangement joins TRBV24-1 to TRBJ1-1; D call uncertain. Germline V gene sequence: CDR1 KGHDR, CDR2 SFDVKD. The CDR3 is 13 amino acids. V lost 6 bases, J lost 1 base, and 8 bases lay in between. The CDR3 bases are TGTGCCACCAGTATTAGGCCGAACACTGAAGCTTTCTTT. This codes for CATSIRPNTEAFF.

In this sample, this clonotype turned up a few times. The genes are TRBV5-1 and TRBJ2-7, with TRBD2 identical over 8 bases. The DNA end lines up better with TRBJ2-5; the J call may be wrong. The CDR3 extends over 15 amino acids. Germline-derived CDR1 and CDR2 are SGHRS and YFSETQ. The CDR3, as DNA: TGCGCCAGCAGCTTACCGGGGGGGAGTGGAGAGACCCAGTACTTC. This translates into CASSLPGGSGETQYF.

CDR3: CASSDGRAGELFF. DNA for the CDR3: TGTGCCAGCAGTGATGGCAGGGCCGGGGAGCTGTTTTTT. The chain couples TRBV6-5 to TRBJ2-2; a weak D match, TRBD1 (5 bases). Trimming took off 5 bases at V and 6 bases at J, with 10 bases between the two ends. The CDR3 consists of 13 residues. CDR1 and CDR2 from the germline V gene are MNHEY and SVGAGI.

The chain has TRBV4-1 and TRBJ2-1; 13 bases are a match to TRBD2. The CDR3 sequence is 19 residues long. The V and J ends lost 4 bases and 6 bases, in that order; junction bases with no gene match: 15. Germline assignment: CDR1 MGHRA and CDR2 YSYEKL. In DNA form, the CDR3 reads TGCGCCAGCAGCCCTCGGACTAGCGGGAGAGCTGGGGTGGGCAATGAGCAGTTCTTC. Amino acids: CASSPRTSGRAGVGNEQFF.

The chain couples TRBV3-1 to TRBJ1-3, with a weak D call TRBD1 (6 bases). Deletions cut 4 bases from V and 3 bases from J, with 13 bases between. Per the germline V gene, CDR1 is LGHDT and CDR2 is YNNKEL (reference sequence). This CDR3 comprises 15 residues. CDR3 region: CASSRGGGNGNTIYF. DNA for the CDR3: TGTGCCAGCAGCCGTGGAGGGGGAAATGGAAACACCATATATTTT. The variable domain in full, with the rest retrieved from reference TRBV3-1 and TRBJ1-3, is DTAVSQTPKYLVTQMGNDKSIKCEQNLGHDTMYWYKQDSKKFLKIMFSYNNKELIINETVPNRFSPKSPDKAHLNLHINSLELGDSAVYFCASSRGGGNGNTIYFGEGSWLTVV.

This clonotype was recorded only once. The chain links TRBV27 to TRBJ2-3; 7 positions agree with TRBD1. Trimming removed 0 bases from V and 1 base from J; junction bases left unmatched: 4. CDR1 MNHEY and CDR2 SMNVEV come from the germline V gene (reference sequence). CDR3 length: 16 residues. This chain's CDR3 is CASSLSLGTGTDTQYF. As DNA, the CDR3 is TGTGCCAGCAGTTTATCGTTGGGGACAGGCACAGATACGCAGTATTTT.

This clonotype turned up a few times. Its ends do not fully match the called genes, so a read error is possible. The rearrangement links TRBV5-1 to TRBJ2-1; possibly TRBD2 for D (6 bases). Germline assignment: CDR1 SGHRS and CDR2 YFSETQ. CDR3 length equals 19 residues. The CDR3 DNA sequence: TGCGCCTGCAGCTTGGATGGGGGACTGCAGTCCAGCTCCTACAATGAGCAGTTCTTC. Translation gives CACSLDGGLQSSSYNEQFF.

Here the CDR3 DNA reads TGTGCCAGCAGCTCCAGCCTTGTTGGGTACAGGGGGGGCACAGATACGCAGTATTTT. This gives the protein CASSSSLVGYRGGTDTQYF. The chain has TRBV7-8 and TRBJ2-3, with 8 bases fitting TRBD1. The CDR3 spans 19 residues. Germline-derived CDR1 and CDR2 are SGHVS and FQNEAQ. V gave up 4 bases and J gave up 1 base; unmatched junction bases: 16.

The chain joins TRBV2 to TRBJ2-7; either TRBD1 or TRBD2 may fit D (5 bases each). This CDR3 region has 12 residues. Looked up from germline, CDR1 is SNHLY and CDR2 is FYNNEI. V was shortened by 8 bases and J by 7 bases, with 15 bases between the two germline ends. This chain's CDR3 is CASLGLGVEQYF. DNA of the CDR3: TGTGCCAGCCTGGGGCTGGGGGTTGAGCAGTACTTC.

This chain uses TRBV7-3 with TRBJ2-7; 8 nucleotides line up with TRBD1. The CDR3 sequence is 17 residues long. V lost 0 bases to trimming and J lost 4 bases; unmatched junction nucleotides: 11. From germline, CDR1 is SGHTA and CDR2 FQGTGA. The CDR3 region has the DNA TGTGCCAGCAGCTTAACGCCCCGGGCAGGGGGCTCTTACGAGCAGTACTTC. Protein product: CASSLTPRAGGSYEQYF.

This clonotype was seen only a few times. V is TRBV29-1 and J is TRBJ2-6; D is perhaps TRBD2 (7 bases). Deletions cut 4 bases from V and 5 bases from J, with 12 bases between. Germline values: CDR1 SQVTM, CDR2 ANQGSEA. This CDR3 is 14 amino acids long. This chain's CDR3 is CSVVGGARANVLTF. The CDR3 DNA reads TGCAGCGTTGTGGGGGGGGCGAGGGCCAACGTCCTGACTTTC.

This clonotype has only a few counts. This sequence joins TRBV10-3 and TRBJ2-7; TRBD2 matches at 8 bases. The ends lost 0 bases at V and 6 bases at J; junction bases unmatched: 10. This CDR3 spans 16 amino acids. CDR1 is ENHRY and CDR2 is SYGVKD in the germline V gene. This CDR3 is CAISESVAGGLGEQYF. The CDR3 bases are TGTGCCATCAGTGAGTCTGTGGCGGGAGGTCTCGGCGAGCAGTACTTC.

This clonotype was picked up a small number of times. The J gene is TRBJ2-7, the V gene TRBV28; possibly TRBD1 for D (6 bases). The germline CDR1 and CDR2 sequences are MDHEN and SYDVKM. This CDR3 region has 16 residues. Trimming removed 8 bases from V and 4 bases from J, with 24 bases in between. The CDR3 nucleotides are TGTGCCAGCGGGTCCGACAGGTCGGCTAGGGGGTACGAGCAGTACTTC. Protein product: CASGSDRSARGYEQYF.

This chain connects TRBV4-1 to TRBJ2-1, with 11 nucleotides matching TRBD2. From germline, CDR1 is MGHRA and CDR2 YSYEKL. The junction had 8 bases not matched to a gene; V was cut back by 6 bases and J by 7 bases. The CDR3 is made up of 15 amino acids. For the CDR3, the DNA is TGCGCCAGCAGGGTAGCGGGAGGGCCGGGTAATGAGCAGTTCTTC. This gives the protein CASRVAGGPGNEQFF.

V and J are TRBV7-2 and TRBJ2-5; D is perhaps TRBD1 (6 bases). V was trimmed by 5 bases and J by 1 base, leaving 17 bases between them. From germline, CDR1 is SGHTA and CDR2 FQGNSA. The CDR3 has 16 residues. The CDR3 coding sequence is TGTGCCAGCAGCCTCAGGGGTGGGGTCAGCCAAGAGACCCAGTACTTC. This codes for CASSLRGGVSQETQYF.

This chain connects TRBV21-1 to TRBJ1-5; the table's D call TRBD1 went unverified against the DNA. TRBV21-1 is a known pseudogene. The CDR3 contains 16 residues. CDR3 DNA sequence: TGTGCCAGCAGCCCGCCCGGGACAATCCTACATCAGCCCCAGCATTTT. This encodes CASSPPGTILHQPQHF.

The V and J genes are TRBV5-1 and TRBJ2-5, with D tentatively TRBD2 (6 bases). CDR1 is SGHRS and CDR2 is YFSETQ in the germline V gene. V was cut by 4 bases and J by 2 bases, with 18 bases left in between. This CDR3 has 16 amino acids. Here the CDR3 reads CASSLSMNGGQETQYF. CDR3 coding DNA: TGCGCCAGCAGCCTATCCATGAACGGGGGTCAAGAGACCCAGTACTTC. Complete variable domain (other parts from reference TRBV5-1 and TRBJ2-5): KAGVTQTPRYLIKTRGQQVTLSCSPISGHRSVSWYQQTPGQGLQFLFEYFSETQRNKGNFPGRFSGRQFSNSRSEMNVSTLELGDSALYLCASSLSMNGGQETQYFGPGTRLLVL.

The rearrangement uses TRBV12-3 or TRBV12-4 and TRBJ2-5; 7 bases are a match to TRBD1. This CDR3 has 13 residues. Losses at the gene ends were 6 bases for V and 13 bases for J; bases not matched to a gene: 14. The CDR3 DNA sequence: TGTGCCAGCAGCCGTGACAGGGTCATCGAGCGGTACTTC. Its translation: CASSRDRVIERYF.

This clonotype was seen more than once but under ten times. The chain combines TRBV24-1 with TRBJ2-6; D is uncertain. Germline CDR1 is KGHDR and CDR2 is SFDVKD. V was trimmed by 9 bases and J by 2 bases, leaving 16 bases between them. This CDR3 is 16 amino acids long. This CDR3 is CATEDLSIPGANVLTF. CDR3 DNA: TGTGCCACCGAAGACCTATCCATACCTGGGGCCAACGTCCTGACTTTC.

V usage is TRBV5-1 and J usage is TRBJ2-5; D gene unclear. Trimming stripped 7 bases from V and 3 bases from J, with 13 bases between. CDR1 is SGHRS, CDR2 YFSETQ, per germline. This CDR3 region has 13 residues. The CDR3 DNA sequence: TGCGCCAGCTACCAGGAATTCGAAGAGACCCAGTACTTC. This codes for CASYQEFEETQYF.

This clonotype was counted between two and nine times. V usage is TRBV9 and J usage is TRBJ1-1; a possible D gene is TRBD1 (5 bases). The CDR3 contains 14 residues. CDR1 is SGDLS, CDR2 YYNGEE, per germline. Trimming took 0 bases from V and 4 from J, leaving 10 bases between them. Here the CDR3 DNA reads TGTGCCAGCAGCGTAGCGGTGGGGGGCACTGAAGCTTTCTTT. Its protein is CASSVAVGGTEAFF.

This chain uses TRBV6-5 with TRBJ2-3; possible D gene TRBD2, 5 bases. The ends were cut back, 7 bases at V and 6 bases at J, with 23 bases in the middle. This CDR3 is 16 amino acids long. Germline CDR1 reads MNHEY; CDR2 reads SVGAGI. The CDR3 nucleotides read TGTGCCAGCACCGCTAGCTCGGGGTTATCGTGGGATACGCAGTATTTT. Protein sequence: CASTASSGLSWDTQYF.

V and J are TRBV3-1 and TRBJ2-7, with D perhaps matching TRBD1 or TRBD2 (6 bases each). V lost 3 bases, J lost 5 bases, and 17 bases lay in between. CDR1 LGHDT and CDR2 YNNKEL come from the germline V gene (reference sequence). CDR3 length equals 15 residues. For the CDR3, the DNA is TGTGCCAGCAGCCAGGGTCCGGGGGCGCGGGACGAGCAGTACTTC. This sequence encodes CASSQGPGARDEQYF.

In this sample, this clonotype turned up many times. The junction departs from the called germline gene at one end, perhaps through a read error. For the CDR3, the DNA is TGTGCCAGCAGCCAGGGTGGAGATACGCAGTATTTT. Protein sequence: CASSQGGDTQYF. The V and J genes are TRBV4-1 and TRBJ2-3; TRBD1 is a possible D gene (5 bases). Germline lookup yields CDR1 MGHRA and CDR2 YSYEKL. This CDR3 contains 12 residues.

The rearrangement uses TRBV20-1 and TRBJ2-1; maybe TRBD2 (5 bases). The germline V gene encodes CDR1 DFQATT and CDR2 SNEGSKA (reference sequence). Between the trimmed V and J ends, which lost 0 bases and 12 bases, there was a span of 9 bases. The CDR3 consists of 11 residues. The CDR3 loop reads CSAREDYGQFF. The DNA of the CDR3 is TGCAGTGCTAGAGAAGACTACGGGCAGTTCTTC.